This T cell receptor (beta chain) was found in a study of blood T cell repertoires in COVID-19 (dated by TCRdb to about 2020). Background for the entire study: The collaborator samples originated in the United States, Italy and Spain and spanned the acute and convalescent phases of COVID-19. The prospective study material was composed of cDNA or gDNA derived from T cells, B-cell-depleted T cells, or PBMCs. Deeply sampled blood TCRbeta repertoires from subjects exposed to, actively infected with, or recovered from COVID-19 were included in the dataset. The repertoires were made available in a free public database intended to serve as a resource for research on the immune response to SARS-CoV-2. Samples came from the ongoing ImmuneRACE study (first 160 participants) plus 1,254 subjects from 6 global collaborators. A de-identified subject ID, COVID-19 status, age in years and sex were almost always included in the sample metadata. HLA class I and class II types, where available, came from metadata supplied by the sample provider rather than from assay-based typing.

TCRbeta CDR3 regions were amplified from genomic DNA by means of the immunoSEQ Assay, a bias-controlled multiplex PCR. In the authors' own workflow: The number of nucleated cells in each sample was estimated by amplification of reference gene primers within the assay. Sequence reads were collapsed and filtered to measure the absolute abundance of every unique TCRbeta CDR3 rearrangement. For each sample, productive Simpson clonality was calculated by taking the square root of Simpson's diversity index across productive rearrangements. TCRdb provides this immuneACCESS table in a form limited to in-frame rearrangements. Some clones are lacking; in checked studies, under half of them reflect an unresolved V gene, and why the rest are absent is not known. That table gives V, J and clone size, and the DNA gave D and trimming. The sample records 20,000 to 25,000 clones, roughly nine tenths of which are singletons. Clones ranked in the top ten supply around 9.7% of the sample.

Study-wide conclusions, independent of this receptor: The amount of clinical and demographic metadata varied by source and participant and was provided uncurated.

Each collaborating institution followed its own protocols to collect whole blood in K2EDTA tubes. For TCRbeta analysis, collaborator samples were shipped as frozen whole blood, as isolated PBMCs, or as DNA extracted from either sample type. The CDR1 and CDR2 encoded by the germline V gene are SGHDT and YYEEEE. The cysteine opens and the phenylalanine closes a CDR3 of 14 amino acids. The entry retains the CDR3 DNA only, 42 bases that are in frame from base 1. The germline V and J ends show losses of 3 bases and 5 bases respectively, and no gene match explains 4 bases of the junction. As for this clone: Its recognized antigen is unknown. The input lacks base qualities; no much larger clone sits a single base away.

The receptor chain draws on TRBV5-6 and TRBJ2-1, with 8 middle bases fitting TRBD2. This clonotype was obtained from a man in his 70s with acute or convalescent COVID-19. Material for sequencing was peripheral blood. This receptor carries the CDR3 CASSSAGGNNEQFF. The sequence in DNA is TGTGCCAGCAGCTCGGCGGGAGGCAACAATGAGCAGTTCTTC.